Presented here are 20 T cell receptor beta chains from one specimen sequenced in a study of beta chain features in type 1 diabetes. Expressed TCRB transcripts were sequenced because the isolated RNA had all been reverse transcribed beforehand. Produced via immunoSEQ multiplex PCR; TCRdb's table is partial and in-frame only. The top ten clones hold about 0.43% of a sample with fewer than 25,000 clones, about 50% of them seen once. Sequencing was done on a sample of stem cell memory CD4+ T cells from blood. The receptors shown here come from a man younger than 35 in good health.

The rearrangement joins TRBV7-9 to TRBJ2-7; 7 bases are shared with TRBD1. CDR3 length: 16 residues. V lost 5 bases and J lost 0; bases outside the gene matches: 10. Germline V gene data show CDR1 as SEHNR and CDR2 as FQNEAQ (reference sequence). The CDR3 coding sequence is TGTGCCAGCAGCCCTCAGGGGGTGACCCACTCCTACGAGCAGTACTTC. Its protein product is CASSPQGVTHSYEQYF.

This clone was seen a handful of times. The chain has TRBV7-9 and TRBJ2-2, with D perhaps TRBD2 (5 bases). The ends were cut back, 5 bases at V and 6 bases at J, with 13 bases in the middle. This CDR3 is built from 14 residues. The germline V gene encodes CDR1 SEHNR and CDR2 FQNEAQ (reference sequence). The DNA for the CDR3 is TGTGCCAGCAGCCCTCGGGGTGTGGCCGGGGAGCTGTTTTTT. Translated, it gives CASSPRGVAGELFF.

In nucleotides, the CDR3 is TGTGCCAGCAGCGAGGGGACAGGTACTAACTATGGCTACACCTTC. It encodes CASSEGTGTNYGYTF. This chain connects TRBV9 to TRBJ1-2, with 8 positions matching TRBD1. CDR1 is SGDLS, CDR2 YYNGEE, per germline. The CDR3 runs to 15 residues. After removal of 3 bases from V and 0 bases from J, the junction contained 4 bases not matched to a gene.

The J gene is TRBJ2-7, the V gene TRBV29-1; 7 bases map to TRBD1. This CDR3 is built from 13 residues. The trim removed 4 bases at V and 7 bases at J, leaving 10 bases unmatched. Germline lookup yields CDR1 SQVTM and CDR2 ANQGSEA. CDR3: CSVANRGLREQYF. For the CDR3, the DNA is TGCAGCGTTGCCAACAGGGGTCTTAGGGAGCAGTACTTC.

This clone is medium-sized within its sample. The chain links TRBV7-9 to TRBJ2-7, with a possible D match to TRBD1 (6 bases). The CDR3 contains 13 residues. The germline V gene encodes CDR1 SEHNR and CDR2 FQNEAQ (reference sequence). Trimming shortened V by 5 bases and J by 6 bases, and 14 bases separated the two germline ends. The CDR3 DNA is TGTGCCAGCAGCACTACAGGGATCGGCGAGCAGTACTTC. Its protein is CASSTTGIGEQYF.

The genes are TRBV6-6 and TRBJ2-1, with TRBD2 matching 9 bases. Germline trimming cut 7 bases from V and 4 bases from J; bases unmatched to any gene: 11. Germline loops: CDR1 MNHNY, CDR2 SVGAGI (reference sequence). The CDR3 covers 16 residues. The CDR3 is CASTRGLAISYNEQFF. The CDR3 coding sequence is TGTGCCAGCACCAGAGGACTAGCGATTTCTTACAATGAGCAGTTCTTC.

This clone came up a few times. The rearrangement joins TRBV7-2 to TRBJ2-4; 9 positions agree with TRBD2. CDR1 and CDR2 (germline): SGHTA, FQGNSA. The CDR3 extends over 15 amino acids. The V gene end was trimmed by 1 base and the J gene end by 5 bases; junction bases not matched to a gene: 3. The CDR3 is CASSLGAGGQNIQYF. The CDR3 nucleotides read TGTGCCAGCAGCTTAGGAGCGGGAGGTCAAAACATTCAGTACTTC. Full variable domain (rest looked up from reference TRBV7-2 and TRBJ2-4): GAGVSQSPSNKVTEKGKDVELRCDPISGHTALYWYRQSLGQGLEFLIYFQGNSAPDKSGLPSDRFSAERTGGSVSTLTIQRTQQEDSAVYLCASSLGAGGQNIQYFGAGTRLSVL.

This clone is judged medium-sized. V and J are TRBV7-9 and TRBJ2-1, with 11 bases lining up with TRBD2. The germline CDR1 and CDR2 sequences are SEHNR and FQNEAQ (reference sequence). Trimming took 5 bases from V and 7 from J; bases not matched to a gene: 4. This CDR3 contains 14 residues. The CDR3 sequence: CASSRRTSGNEQFF. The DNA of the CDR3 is TGTGCCAGCAGCCGAAGGACTAGCGGGAATGAGCAGTTCTTC.

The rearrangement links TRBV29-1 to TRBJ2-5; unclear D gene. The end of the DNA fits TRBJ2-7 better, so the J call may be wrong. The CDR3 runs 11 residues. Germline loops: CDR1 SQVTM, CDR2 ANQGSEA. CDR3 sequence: CSVEDRYEQYF. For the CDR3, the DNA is TGCAGCGTTGAAGACAGGTACGAGCAGTACTTC.

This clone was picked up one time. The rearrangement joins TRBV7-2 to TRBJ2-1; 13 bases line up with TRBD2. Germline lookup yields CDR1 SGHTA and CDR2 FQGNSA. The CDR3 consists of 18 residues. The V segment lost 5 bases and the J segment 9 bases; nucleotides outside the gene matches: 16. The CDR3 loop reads CASSPTGRTSGSVGEQFF. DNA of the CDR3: TGTGCCAGCAGCCCAACAGGCAGGACTAGCGGGAGCGTTGGTGAGCAGTTCTTC.

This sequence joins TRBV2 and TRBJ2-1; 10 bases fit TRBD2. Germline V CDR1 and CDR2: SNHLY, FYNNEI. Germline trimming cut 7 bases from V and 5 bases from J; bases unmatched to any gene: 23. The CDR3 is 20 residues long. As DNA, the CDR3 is TGTGCCAGCATGTGGGGGTTCCGTTTTACTGGGACTAGCGCTAACAATGAGCAGTTCTTC. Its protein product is CASMWGFRFTGTSANNEQFF.

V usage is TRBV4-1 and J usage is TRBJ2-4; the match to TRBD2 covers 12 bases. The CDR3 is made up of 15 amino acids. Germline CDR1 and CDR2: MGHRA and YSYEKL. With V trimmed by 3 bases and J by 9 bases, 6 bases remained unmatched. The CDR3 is CASSHGLAGNGIQYF. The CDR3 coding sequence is TGCGCCAGCAGCCATGGACTAGCGGGGAATGGCATTCAGTACTTC.

Here the CDR3 reads CAWDRTYGYTF. Here the CDR3 DNA reads TGTGCCTGGGACAGGACCTATGGCTACACCTTC. This chain connects TRBV30 to TRBJ1-2; perhaps TRBD1 as D (6 bases). V lost 5 bases, J lost 4 bases, and 8 bases lay in between. Germline-derived CDR1 and CDR2 are GTSNPN and SVGIG (reference sequence). The length of the CDR3 is 11 residues.

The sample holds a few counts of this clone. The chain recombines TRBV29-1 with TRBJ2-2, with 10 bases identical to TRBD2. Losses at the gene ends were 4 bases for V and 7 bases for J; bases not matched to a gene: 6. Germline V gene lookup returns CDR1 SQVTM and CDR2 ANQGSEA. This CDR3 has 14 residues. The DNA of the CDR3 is TGCAGCGTTGGACTAGCGGGTTTGAACGGGGAGCTGTTTTTT. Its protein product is CSVGLAGLNGELFF.

In DNA form, the CDR3 reads TGTGCCATCAGTTTGGGACTAGCGGGAGGAGACGAGCAGTACTTC. Translating it yields CAISLGLAGGDEQYF. This rearrangement joins TRBV10-3 to TRBJ2-7; 15 bases line up with TRBD2. CDR3 length: 15 amino acids. V was clipped by 5 bases and J by 5 bases; unmatched bases: 4. Germline V gene data show CDR1 as ENHRY and CDR2 as SYGVKD.

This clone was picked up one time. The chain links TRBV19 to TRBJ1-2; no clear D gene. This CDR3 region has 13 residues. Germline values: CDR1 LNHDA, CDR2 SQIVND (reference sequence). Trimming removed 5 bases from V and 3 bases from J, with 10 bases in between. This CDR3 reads CASSPLQDYGYTF. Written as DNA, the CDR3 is TGTGCCAGTAGTCCCCTCCAGGACTATGGCTACACCTTC. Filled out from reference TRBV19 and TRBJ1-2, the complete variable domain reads DGGITQSPKYLFRKEGQNVTLSCEQNLNHDAMYWYRQDPGQGLRLIYYSQIVNDFQKGDIAEGYSVSREKKESFPLTVTSAQKNPTAFYLCASSPLQDYGYTFGSGTRLTVV.

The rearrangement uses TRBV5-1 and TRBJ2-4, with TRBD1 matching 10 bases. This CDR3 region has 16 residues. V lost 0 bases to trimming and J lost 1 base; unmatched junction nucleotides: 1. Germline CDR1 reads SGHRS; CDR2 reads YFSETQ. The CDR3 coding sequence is TGCGCCAGCAGCTTGGGACAGGGGGCTGCCAAAAACATTCAGTACTTC. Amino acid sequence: CASSLGQGAAKNIQYF. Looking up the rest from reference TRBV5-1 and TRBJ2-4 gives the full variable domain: KAGVTQTPRYLIKTRGQQVTLSCSPISGHRSVSWYQQTPGQGLQFLFEYFSETQRNKGNFPGRFSGRQFSNSRSEMNVSTLELGDSALYLCASSLGQGAAKNIQYFGAGTRLSVL.

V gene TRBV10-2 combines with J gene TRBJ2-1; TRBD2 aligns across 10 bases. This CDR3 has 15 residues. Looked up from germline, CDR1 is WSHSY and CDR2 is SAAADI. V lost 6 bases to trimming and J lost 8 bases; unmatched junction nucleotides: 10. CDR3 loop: CASRAPAGGHHEQFF. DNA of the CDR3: TGCGCCAGCAGAGCCCCAGCGGGGGGGCACCATGAGCAGTTCTTC.

This chain's CDR3 is CASSAQGAGYGYTF. The CDR3 DNA reads TGTGCCAGCAGCGCCCAGGGGGCAGGCTATGGCTACACCTTC. The rearrangement links TRBV7-8 to TRBJ1-2; 8 bases match TRBD1. Losses at the gene ends were 5 bases for V and 4 bases for J; bases not matched to a gene: 6. This CDR3 contains 14 residues. The germline V gene encodes CDR1 SGHVS and CDR2 FQNEAQ.

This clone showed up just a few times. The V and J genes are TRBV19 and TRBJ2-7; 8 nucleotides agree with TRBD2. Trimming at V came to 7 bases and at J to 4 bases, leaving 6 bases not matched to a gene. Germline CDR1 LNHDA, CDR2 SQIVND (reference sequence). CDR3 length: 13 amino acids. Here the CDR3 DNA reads TGTGCCAGTATCGCGGCGGGAGGATACGAGCAGTACTTC. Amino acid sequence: CASIAAGGYEQYF.